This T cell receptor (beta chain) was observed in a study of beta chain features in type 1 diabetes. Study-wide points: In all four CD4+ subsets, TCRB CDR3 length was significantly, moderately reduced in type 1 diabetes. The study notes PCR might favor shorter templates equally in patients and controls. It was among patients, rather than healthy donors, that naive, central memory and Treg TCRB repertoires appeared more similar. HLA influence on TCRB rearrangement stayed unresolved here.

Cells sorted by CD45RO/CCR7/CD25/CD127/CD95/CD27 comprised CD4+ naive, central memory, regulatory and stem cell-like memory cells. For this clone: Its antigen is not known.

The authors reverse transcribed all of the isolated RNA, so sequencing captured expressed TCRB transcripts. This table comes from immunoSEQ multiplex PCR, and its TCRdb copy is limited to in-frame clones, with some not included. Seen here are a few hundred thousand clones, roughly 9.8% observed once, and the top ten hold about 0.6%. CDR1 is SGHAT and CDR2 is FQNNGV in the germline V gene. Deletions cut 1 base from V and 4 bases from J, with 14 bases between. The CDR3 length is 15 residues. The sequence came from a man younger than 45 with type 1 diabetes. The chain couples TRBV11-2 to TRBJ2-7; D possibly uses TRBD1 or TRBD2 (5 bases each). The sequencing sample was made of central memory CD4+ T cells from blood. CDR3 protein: CASSLARDAAYEQYF. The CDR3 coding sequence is TGTGCCAGCAGCTTAGCCCGGGACGCCGCATACGAGCAGTACTTC.